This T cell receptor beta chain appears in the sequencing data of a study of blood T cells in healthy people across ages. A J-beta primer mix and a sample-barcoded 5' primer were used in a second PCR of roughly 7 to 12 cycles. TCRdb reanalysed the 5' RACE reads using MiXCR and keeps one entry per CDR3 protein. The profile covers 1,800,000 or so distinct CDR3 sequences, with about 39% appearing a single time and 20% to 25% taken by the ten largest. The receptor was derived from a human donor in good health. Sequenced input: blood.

The CDR3 is CASSPTVYTEAFF. Here the CDR3 DNA reads TGTGCCAGCAGTCCCACAGTTTACACTGAAGCTTTCTTT. This sequence joins TRBV27 and TRBJ1-1; D not resolved. The CDR3 consists of 13 residues. In germline, CDR1 is MNHEY, CDR2 SMNVEV (reference sequence). Trimming shortened V by 5 bases and J by 3 bases, and 10 bases separated the two germline ends.